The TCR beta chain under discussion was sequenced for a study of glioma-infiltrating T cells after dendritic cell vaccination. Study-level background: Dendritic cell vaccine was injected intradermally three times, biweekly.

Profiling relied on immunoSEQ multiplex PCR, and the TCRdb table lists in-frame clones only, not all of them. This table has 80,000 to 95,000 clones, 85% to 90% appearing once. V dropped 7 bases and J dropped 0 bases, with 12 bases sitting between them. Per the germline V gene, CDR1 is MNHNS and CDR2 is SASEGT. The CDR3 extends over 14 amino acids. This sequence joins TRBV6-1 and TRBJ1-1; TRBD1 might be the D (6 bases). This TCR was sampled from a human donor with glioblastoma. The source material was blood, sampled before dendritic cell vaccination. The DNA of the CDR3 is TGTGCCAGCATGATCACAGGGCTGAACACTGAAGCTTTCTTT. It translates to CASMITGLNTEAFF.